The subject of this entry is one T cell receptor (beta chain). No cognate antigen has been identified for it. No base qualities exist here, and no much larger clone lies one base off it. These data originate in a study of T cells in Graves' hyperthyroidism and ophthalmopathy (dated by TCRdb to between 2017 and 2020). A note on the overall study: Peripheral blood samples were taken at initial diagnosis, before any treatment was given. In addition, the study compared T-cell repertoires in thyroid tissue and in blood from five to seven Graves' hyperthyroidism patients. For training and testing, the 110 or so patients in the discovery cohort were randomly divided in a 7:3 ratio. The paper describes TCR Vbeta CDR3 sequencing of 120 to 150 peripheral blood samples, made up of 43 ophthalmopathy patients, roughly 72 hyperthyroidism patients and 17 progressor patients. A discovery cohort of roughly 100 patients, roughly 40 with Graves' ophthalmopathy and fewer than 65 with stable Graves' hyperthyroidism, was used to find distinguishing TCR V-J signatures. Following sampling, methimazole starting at 30 mg daily was given to hyperthyroidism patients, and high-dose intravenous methylprednisolone was given to ophthalmopathy patients. Whether ophthalmopathy could be predicted prospectively was tested in an independent validation cohort made up of 18 to 20 hyperthyroidism patients plus 17 patients who later progressed to ophthalmopathy.

The hyperthyroidism patients were between 18 and 65 years old and newly diagnosed, with a disease duration of less than 2 months. Patients with uncontrolled infections, other autoimmune diseases, pregnancy or lactation were excluded. Diagnoses were based on clinical symptoms, serum thyroxine and TRAb, thyroid ultrasound and orbital computed tomography. Blood from progressor patients was collected at the time of first diagnosis with hyperthyroidism, before any ophthalmopathy symptoms had appeared. PBMCs were isolated from roughly 10 ml of fresh peripheral blood by Ficoll-Paque density gradient centrifugation. Progressor patients were initially diagnosed with Graves' hyperthyroidism and developed ophthalmopathy during follow-up. Total RNA was extracted with Trizol reagent, and quality was checked on an Agilent 2100 Bioanalyzer. The TCR beta CDR3 regions were amplified from RNA transcripts. For the first round of RT-PCR on the TCR CDR3, the HTBI primer set was used together with the Qiagen OneStep RT-PCR kit. Libraries were constructed in a second round of multiplex PCR, after which size selection and purification were performed. The libraries were sequenced on an Illumina HiSeq2000 using paired-end 100 bp reads. As for the authors' bioinformatics: Raw data were processed with SOAPnuke, discarding reads with adapters, uncalled bases, mean Phred below 15, or no exact constant-primer or identifier match. High-quality paired reads were merged using COPE v1.2.5, and each unique nucleotide sequence was defined as a clonotype. MiTCR v1.1 was used to align clonotypes to the IMGT TRBV, TRBD and TRBJ reference segments. The analysis was restricted to V-J combinations with a frequency above 0.0001, which together covered 98% to 99.2% of the repertoires. A TCS score was defined as the ratio of F50 (clonal expansion) to E x V (chaos), with BLOSUM62-based TCRdist applied between CDR3 peptides within each V-J. Welch's t-statistics and random forest reduced around 510 V-J features to some 14, which were used in a naive Bayes classifier (R e1071). TCRdb reran the public reads through fastp at Q25 and MiXCR, keeping productive beta chains. Every entry covers one CDR3 protein and lists the most common genes and DNA from its rows. TCRdb, not the authors, supplied the V and J calls. The sample table holds about 160,000 distinct CDR3 sequences, of which 9.4% were seen once. The ten largest account for approximately 24% of the sample.

Sequences LGHDT (CDR1) and YNNKEL (CDR2) are obtained from the germline V gene (reference sequence). The CDR3 covers 16 residues, taking in both the cysteine and the phenylalanine. Here the CDR3 DNA is all that survives: 48 bases in frame from base 1. V drops 1 base and J drops 4 bases, leaving 14 bases in between. The study at large found these results: A model built on a 13 V-J signature distinguished ophthalmopathy from stable hyperthyroidism, reaching around 87% sensitivity and about 81% specificity in cross-validation and 80%/75% in testing. In validation, the model predicted progression to ophthalmopathy a median of about 5.9 months before onset, with roughly 71% sensitivity and about 72% specificity. Sample size was not statistically predetermined, and blinding of investigators to group allocation was not performed. Most expanded thyroid clonotypes (frequency above 0.001) were also found in blood, which suggests that blood repertoires may mirror thyroid immune responses.

The sample comprised blood. The receptor was derived from a woman between 18 and 29 years old with Graves' hyperthyroidism that later progressed to Graves' ophthalmopathy. The rearrangement combines TRBV3-1 with TRBJ1-3; TRBD1 is a possible D gene, resting on 6 matching bases. The nucleotide sequence is given as TGTGCCAGCAGCCAAGCAGCAGGGGCCCTCGGAAACACCATATATTTT. It translates as CASSQAAGALGNTIYF.